This T cell receptor beta chain was obtained from a study of blood T cells in healthy people across ages. Findings and limits, study-wide: PBMC samples, being unsorted, prevented any conclusive comparison of naive and antigen-experienced cells. Versus aged donors, long-lived donors had higher diversity and more naive CD4+ cells.

The sample providers were healthy Caucasian people from Russia, aged about 6 to 90. V dropped 4 bases and J dropped 3 bases, with 15 bases sitting between them. CDR3 length equals 15 residues. In germline, CDR1 is SGDLS, CDR2 YYNGEE. Using a J-beta primer mix together with a sample-barcoded 5' primer, a second PCR was run for roughly 7 to 12 cycles. One entry per CDR3 protein results from TCRdb running MiXCR on the 5' RACE reads. The data show about 650,000 distinct CDR3 sequences, about 30% seen once. The table lists this clonotype with many counts. The target antigen is unknown. The clonotype was recovered from a woman aged 80 or over in good health. This chain connects TRBV9 to TRBJ2-3; TRBD2 is a possible D gene (5 bases). Sample: blood. The CDR3 nucleotides read TGTGCCAGCAGCCTTAGCGAGAGGAGTACAGATACGCAGTATTTT. This encodes CASSLSERSTDTQYF.